This record covers a single T cell receptor (beta chain). The antigen is not known. Through a sample-barcoded 5' primer and a J-beta primer mix, a second PCR was run for 7 to 11 cycles. TCRdb re-called the 5' RACE reads with MiXCR, one entry per CDR3 protein. The sample holds around 750,000 distinct CDR3 sequences, roughly 50% seen once. Germline CDR1 is KGHDR and CDR2 is SFDVKD. The CDR3 is 16 amino acids. The trim removed 9 bases at V and 1 base at J, leaving 11 bases unmatched. This record comes from a study of blood T cells in healthy people across ages. Broader study findings: Considered underestimates were the diversity estimates obtained from one million T cells. Possibly confounding the expanded clonotype changes was the fact that donor CMV status was unknown.

V gene TRBV24-1 combines with J gene TRBJ2-3; 8 positions agree with TRBD2. The sample taken for sequencing was blood. The sequence derives from an elderly man in good health. CDR3 nucleotides: TGTGCCACCCGACAAGGAGGAGCGGGGGGCACAGATACGCAGTATTTT. Translation: CATRQGGAGGTDTQYF.